These 28 T cell receptor beta chains came from one sample sequenced in a study of Ad26.COV2.S vaccination and SARS-CoV-2 variants. Treatment in this sample: about 20 received Ad26.COV2.S at low or high dose, single or two shots; roughly five received placebo; per-sample allocation not given. Samples were taken on day 63 after the first vaccine or placebo injection. TCRdb's copy holds only in-frame clones and misses some; the assay was immunoSEQ multiplex PCR. The repertoire holds 350,000 to 400,000 clones, with about nine tenths as singletons. The input for sequencing was peripheral blood, taken in a trial of Ad26.COV2.S vaccine versus placebo. Receptor source: a person aged 18-65 years who received the Ad26.COV2.S COVID-19 vaccine or a placebo.

The V call is TRBV5-1, the J call TRBJ2-7, with 9 bases aligning to TRBD1. The ends lost 0 bases at V and 3 bases at J; junction bases unmatched: 7. The CDR3 runs to 16 residues. Germline CDR1 reads SGHRS; CDR2 reads YFSETQ. CDR3 region: CASSLVGGQGRYEQYF. CDR3 coding DNA: TGCGCCAGCAGCTTGGTAGGGGGACAGGGACGCTACGAGCAGTACTTC.

The V and J genes are TRBV7-9 and TRBJ1-2; weak D call: TRBD1 (6 bases). V was shortened by 8 bases and J by 7 bases, with 17 bases between the two germline ends. This CDR3 is 13 amino acids long. Per the germline V gene, CDR1 is SEHNR and CDR2 is FQNEAQ (reference sequence). CDR3: CASGRGGVGGYTF. As DNA, the CDR3 is TGTGCCAGCGGGCGAGGGGGGGTCGGTGGCTACACCTTC.

The chain carries TRBV12-3 or TRBV12-4 and TRBJ2-7; 7 bases fit TRBD1. V was clipped by 6 bases and J by 3 bases; unmatched bases: 5. The CDR3 spans 13 residues. The CDR3 loop is CASSLGQDYEQYF. Written as DNA, the CDR3 is TGTGCCAGCAGCCTTGGACAGGACTACGAGCAGTACTTC.

This sequence joins TRBV5-1 and TRBJ2-1; 7 bases map to TRBD2. This CDR3 has 13 amino acids. Germline V gene data show CDR1 as SGHRS and CDR2 as YFSETQ. Unmatched junction bases numbered 3, after V lost 5 bases and J lost 4 bases. The CDR3 region has the DNA TGCGCCAGCAGAGGGACTAAATACAATGAGCAGTTCTTC. It specifies CASRGTKYNEQFF.

The chain carries TRBV4-1 and TRBJ2-3; D is uncertain. The germline V and J ends were trimmed by 2 bases and 4 bases, with 7 bases remaining between them. CDR1 is MGHRA, CDR2 YSYEKL, per germline. The length of the CDR3 is 13 residues. In nucleotides, the CDR3 is TGCGCCAGCAGCCAATCGCCGCCAGATACGCAGTATTTT. Translation: CASSQSPPDTQYF.

V is TRBV5-1 and J is TRBJ1-1; D gene unclear. Germline V lookup: CDR1 SGHRS, CDR2 YFSETQ. V was pared by 6 bases and J by 3 bases, with 18 bases between. The CDR3 totals 15 residues. CDR3 region: CASTRRTGTDTEAFF. The CDR3 DNA sequence: TGCGCCAGCACCCGGCGGACCGGAACGGACACTGAAGCTTTCTTT.

The chain joins TRBV2 to TRBJ2-1; no clear D. CDR1 SNHLY and CDR2 FYNNEI come from the germline V gene. Trimming removed 4 bases at V and 7 bases at J, with 11 bases between. CDR3 size: 13 residues. The CDR3 protein is CASSGEAWNEQFF. CDR3 DNA sequence: TGTGCCAGCAGTGGCGAGGCCTGGAATGAGCAGTTCTTC.

This clone appeared a single time. This chain uses TRBV5-6 with TRBJ1-1, with D possibly TRBD1 on 6 matching bases. The CDR3 contains 12 residues. Germline values: CDR1 SGHDT, CDR2 YYEEEE. Trimming shortened V by 4 bases and J by 9 bases, and 13 bases separated the two germline ends. The CDR3 is CASSQGQWQAFF. CDR3 coding DNA: TGTGCCAGCAGCCAAGGACAGTGGCAAGCTTTCTTT.

The chain recombines TRBV2 with TRBJ1-6; 9 bases align to TRBD1. The CDR3 runs to 14 residues. Germline CDR1 and CDR2: SNHLY and FYNNEI. V lost 7 bases, J lost 7 bases, and 5 bases stayed unmatched. CDR3 in amino acids: CASNPGQGNSPLHF. CDR3 sequence (DNA): TGTGCCAGCAATCCGGGACAGGGAAATTCACCCCTCCACTTT.

A single count supports this clone. The chain employs TRBV19 and TRBJ1-3; 9 nucleotides line up with TRBD1. The CDR3 covers 16 residues. V was pared by 5 bases and J by 4 bases, with 9 bases of the junction left unmatched. CDR1 and CDR2 (germline): LNHDA, SQIVND (reference sequence). As DNA, the CDR3 is TGTGCCAGTAGTCCAATCGACAGGGGGAGAGGAAACACCATATATTTT. As protein: CASSPIDRGRGNTIYF.

This clone was seen just once. The rearrangement links TRBV2 to TRBJ2-3, with 9 bases lining up with TRBD2. This CDR3 is 13 amino acids long. The ends lost 6 bases at V and 7 bases at J; junction bases unmatched: 5. Germline CDR1 SNHLY, CDR2 FYNNEI. The CDR3 DNA reads as TGTGCCAGCAGAACAGCGGGGGGAAATACGCAGTATTTT. It translates to CASRTAGGNTQYF.

This chain links TRBV5-1 with TRBJ1-1, with 9 bases aligning to TRBD1. The V gene end was trimmed by 5 bases and the J gene end by 1 base; junction bases not matched to a gene: 3. CDR1 SGHRS and CDR2 YFSETQ come from the germline V gene. The CDR3 has 14 amino acids. The CDR3: CASRRQGGNTEAFF. The CDR3 nucleotides read TGCGCCAGCAGAAGACAGGGGGGGAACACTGAAGCTTTCTTT.

This sequence joins TRBV19 and TRBJ2-7, with D tentatively TRBD1 (6 bases). The CDR3 runs 14 residues. Germline loops: CDR1 LNHDA, CDR2 SQIVND (reference sequence). V was cut by 6 bases and J by 1 base, with 13 bases left in between. This CDR3 reads CASRRWDNSYEQYF. CDR3 nucleotide sequence: TGTGCCAGTAGAAGATGGGACAATTCCTACGAGCAGTACTTC.

The chain links TRBV11-2 to TRBJ2-5, with TRBD1 as a possible D gene (5 bases). This CDR3 region has 16 residues. Germline V gene sequence: CDR1 SGHAT, CDR2 FQNNGV. The ends were cut back, 1 base at V and 1 base at J, with 13 bases in the middle. The CDR3 here is CASSLGQRDLQETQYF. CDR3 in DNA: TGTGCCAGCAGCTTAGGACAGAGAGACCTCCAAGAGACCCAGTACTTC.

This rearrangement joins TRBV4-3 to TRBJ2-2, with 7 bases identical to TRBD1. This CDR3 is built from 16 residues. Germline V CDR1 and CDR2: LGHNA, YSLEER. V gave up 1 base and J gave up 2 bases; unmatched junction bases: 4. Here the CDR3 reads CASSQGQGFNTGELFF. The CDR3, as DNA: TGCGCCAGCAGCCAAGGACAGGGTTTCAACACCGGGGAGCTGTTTTTT.

This clone was observed many times. V usage is TRBV11-2 and J usage is TRBJ1-4; TRBD1 might be the D (6 bases). Germline-derived CDR1 and CDR2 are SGHAT and FQNNGV. With 5 bases removed from V and 4 bases from J, the gap between germline ends came to 11 bases. The CDR3 loop spans 14 amino acids. The DNA of the CDR3 is TGTGCCAGCAGCCAGGGGATGAGTAATGAAAAACTGTTTTTT. Protein sequence: CASSQGMSNEKLFF.

This clone was seen just once. V gene TRBV6-5 combines with J gene TRBJ1-2, with 8 positions matching TRBD1. The CDR3 is 12 residues long. Germline-derived CDR1 and CDR2 are MNHEY and SVGAGI. V trimming: 10 bases; J trimming: 6 bases; junction bases outside the gene matches: 7. The chain's CDR3 is CAIPGQGHGYTF. The CDR3 DNA follows: TGTGCCATTCCCGGACAGGGACATGGCTACACCTTC.

The gene calls are TRBV7-2 and TRBJ2-6; D perhaps matches TRBD1 (7 bases). Germline loops: CDR1 SGHTA, CDR2 FQGNSA. V gave up 6 bases and J gave up 3 bases, with 18 bases separating them. This CDR3 has 17 amino acids. The DNA of the CDR3 is TGTGCCAGCAGTAGCCCCAGGGGGGCGCATGGGGCCAACGTCCTGACTTTC. This codes for CASSSPRGAHGANVLTF.

The chain joins TRBV12-3 or TRBV12-4 to TRBJ2-7; the D is unclear. The CDR3 length is 13 residues. V lost 3 bases to trimming and J lost 2 bases, with 8 bases between them. This CDR3 is CASSFGKTYEQYF. In DNA, the CDR3 is TGTGCCAGCAGTTTCGGCAAGACCTACGAGCAGTACTTC.

Points on this clone: The same CDR3 is also encoded by other DNA sequences in this sample. The chain couples TRBV7-2 to TRBJ1-1, with D perhaps TRBD1 (6 bases). V dropped 3 bases and J dropped 0 bases, with 8 bases sitting between them. The V gene's germline CDR1 is SGHTA and CDR2 FQGNSA. CDR3 length: 14 residues. CDR3 nucleotide sequence: TGTGCCAGCAGCTTGTCAGGGGTGAACACTGAAGCTTTCTTT. Translated: CASSLSGVNTEAFF.

The V and J genes are TRBV30 and TRBJ1-2; D is undetermined. CDR1 is GTSNPN, CDR2 SVGIG, per germline (reference sequence). Trimming took off 4 bases at V and 4 bases at J, with 19 bases between the two ends. This CDR3 is 15 amino acids long. CDR3 loop: CAWTEREGWGYGYTF. The CDR3 bases are TGTGCCTGGACCGAACGAGAGGGTTGGGGCTATGGCTACACCTTC.

This chain links TRBV5-4 with TRBJ2-5; 8 positions agree with TRBD2. Germline CDR1 reads SGHNT; CDR2 reads YYREEE (reference sequence). The ends lost 4 bases at V and 4 bases at J; junction bases unmatched: 3. This CDR3 contains 13 residues. DNA of the CDR3: TGTGCCAGCAGCCGGGAGGGGCGAGAGACCCAGTACTTC. Protein product: CASSREGRETQYF.

The rearrangement uses TRBV21-1 and TRBJ1-2. TRBV21-1 is marked as a pseudogene. The CDR3 consists of 14 residues. The CDR3 loop is CASINPREGKGYTF. Here the CDR3 DNA reads TGTGCCAGCATTAACCCCCGAGAGGGGAAAGGCTACACCTTC.

V usage is TRBV11-2 and J usage is TRBJ2-3; 8 bases map to TRBD2. Trimming cost V 1 base and J 6 bases; bases outside gene matches: 3. This CDR3 spans 14 amino acids. Germline values: CDR1 SGHAT, CDR2 FQNNGV. Here the CDR3 reads CASSLAGGPDTQYF. CDR3 nucleotides: TGTGCCAGCAGCTTAGCGGGGGGGCCGGATACGCAGTATTTT.

This sequence joins TRBV7-8 and TRBJ1-5, with D possibly being TRBD1 (6 bases). The CDR3 is 13 residues long. The V gene lost 6 bases and the J gene lost 9 bases, with 15 bases spanning the gap. From germline, CDR1 is SGHVS and CDR2 FQNEAQ. The CDR3 region is CASRSLQGTPQHF. The CDR3 region has the DNA TGTGCCAGCAGATCACTACAGGGTACGCCCCAGCATTTT. The whole variable domain, remainder taken from reference TRBV7-8 and TRBJ1-5, is GAGVSQSPRYKVAKRGQDVALRCDPISGHVSLFWYQQALGQGPEFLTYFQNEAQLDKSGLPSDRFFAERPEGSVSTLKIQRTQQEDSAVYLCASRSLQGTPQHFGDGTRLSIL.

J is TRBJ2-2 and V is TRBV13; D may match TRBD1 or TRBD2 (6 bases each). This CDR3 is built from 16 residues. Trimming removed 1 base at V and 3 bases at J, with 12 bases between. The germline CDR1 and CDR2 sequences are PRHDT and FYEKMQ (reference sequence). The CDR3 spells CASSLEGGLDTGELFF. The CDR3 coding sequence is TGTGCCAGCAGCTTAGAAGGGGGGCTCGACACCGGGGAGCTGTTTTTT.

This chain uses TRBV7-2 with TRBJ2-3; 8 positions agree with TRBD2. The germline V gene encodes CDR1 SGHTA and CDR2 FQGNSA. The CDR3 totals 15 residues. V was pared by 3 bases and J by 5 bases, with 7 bases of the junction left unmatched. The CDR3 sequence: CASSFAGGALDTQYF. CDR3 nucleotides: TGTGCCAGCAGCTTTGCCGGGGGGGCCTTAGATACGCAGTATTTT.

The chain recombines TRBV7-2 with TRBJ2-7, with 9 positions matching TRBD1. The V gene's germline CDR1 is SGHTA and CDR2 FQGNSA. The CDR3 sequence is 15 residues long. V lost 3 bases and J lost 3; bases outside the gene matches: 6. The CDR3 loop reads CASSFRQGGNYEQYF. Here the CDR3 DNA reads TGTGCCAGCAGCTTCCGACAGGGGGGAAACTACGAGCAGTACTTC.